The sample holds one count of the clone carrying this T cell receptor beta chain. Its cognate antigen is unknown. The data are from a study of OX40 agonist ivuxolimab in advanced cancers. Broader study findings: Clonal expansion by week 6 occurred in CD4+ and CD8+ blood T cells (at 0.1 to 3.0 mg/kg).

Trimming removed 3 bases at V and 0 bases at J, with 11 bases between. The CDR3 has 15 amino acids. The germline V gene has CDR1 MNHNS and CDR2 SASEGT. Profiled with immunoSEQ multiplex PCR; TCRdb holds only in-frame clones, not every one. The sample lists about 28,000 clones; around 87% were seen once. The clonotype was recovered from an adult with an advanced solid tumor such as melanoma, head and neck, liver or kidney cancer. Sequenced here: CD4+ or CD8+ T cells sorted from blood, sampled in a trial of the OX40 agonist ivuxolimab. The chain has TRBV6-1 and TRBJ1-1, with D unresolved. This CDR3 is CASSDHRRLNTEAFF. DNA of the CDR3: TGTGCCAGCAGTGACCATCGACGGCTGAACACTGAAGCTTTCTTT.